The 6 T cell receptor beta chains presented below share a single source sample, sequenced in a study of blood T cells in healthy people across ages. The authors ran a second PCR of roughly 6 to 11 cycles using a sample-barcoded 5' primer and a J-beta primer mix. MiXCR, run by TCRdb on the 5' RACE reads, gives a single entry per CDR3 protein. The sample consists of about 940,000 distinct CDR3 sequences, approximately 49% of them appearing once. The specimen sequenced was blood. All receptors derive from a young man in good health.

As for this clonotype: This clone may be a read error of a much larger clone one base away. The rearrangement joins TRBV20-1 to TRBJ2-1, with D perhaps given as TRBD1 or TRBD2 (5 bases each). From germline, CDR1 is DFQATT and CDR2 SNEGSKA (reference sequence). This CDR3 contains 16 residues. V dropped 0 bases and J dropped 12 bases, with 24 bases sitting between them. CDR3 in amino acids: CSARDGLGAGHDGQFF. DNA of the CDR3: TGCAGTGCTAGAGATGGGCTCGGGGCCGGGCACGATGGGCAGTTCTTC.

The chain couples TRBV29-1 to TRBJ1-3; D may be TRBD1 (5 bases). The CDR3 loop spans 12 amino acids. Looked up from germline, CDR1 is SQVTM and CDR2 is ANQGSEA. CDR3 sequence: CMAGGSGNTIYF. The CDR3 DNA reads as TGCATGGCGGGGGGGTCTGGAAACACCATATATTTT.

This clonotype was counted only a few times. The genes are TRBV4-2 and TRBJ1-1, with TRBD1 identical over 11 bases. Trimming took 2 bases from V and 8 from J; bases not matched to a gene: 16. Germline V gene lookup returns CDR1 LGHNA and CDR2 YNFKEQ. The CDR3 totals 18 residues. The CDR3 nucleotides are TGTGCCAGCAGCCAACCGGAGACAGGGACAGGGGGAGTGGCAGAAGCTTTCTTT. This codes for CASSQPETGTGGVAEAFF.

The V call is TRBV9, the J call TRBJ1-1, with D perhaps TRBD1 (5 bases). The CDR3 runs to 14 residues. Trimming left V 3 bases short and J 1 base short, with 10 bases between. Germline assignment: CDR1 SGDLS and CDR2 YYNGEE. CDR3 sequence reads: CASSAPTGNTEAFF. The CDR3 DNA reads as TGTGCCAGCAGCGCCCCTACAGGGAACACTGAAGCTTTCTTT.

This clonotype came up a few times. The CDR3 region has the DNA TGTGCCAGCAAGCCTGGGGGCCTACTCTACGAGCAGTACTTC. Protein product: CASKPGGLLYEQYF. The J gene is TRBJ2-7, the V gene TRBV6-2 or TRBV6-3; possibly TRBD1 for D (6 bases). This CDR3 region has 14 residues. From germline, CDR1 is MNHEY and CDR2 SVGEGT. The V end lost 7 bases, the J end lost 3 bases, and 16 bases lay between the germline ends.

V is TRBV5-1 and J is TRBJ1-4; 9 nucleotides line up with TRBD1. CDR1 is SGHRS, CDR2 YFSETQ, per germline. Unmatched junction bases numbered 3, after V lost 3 bases and J lost 6 bases. The CDR3 runs to 14 residues. This CDR3 is CASSSGQGDEKLFF. CDR3 in DNA: TGCGCCAGCAGCTCGGGACAGGGCGATGAAAAACTGTTTTTT.